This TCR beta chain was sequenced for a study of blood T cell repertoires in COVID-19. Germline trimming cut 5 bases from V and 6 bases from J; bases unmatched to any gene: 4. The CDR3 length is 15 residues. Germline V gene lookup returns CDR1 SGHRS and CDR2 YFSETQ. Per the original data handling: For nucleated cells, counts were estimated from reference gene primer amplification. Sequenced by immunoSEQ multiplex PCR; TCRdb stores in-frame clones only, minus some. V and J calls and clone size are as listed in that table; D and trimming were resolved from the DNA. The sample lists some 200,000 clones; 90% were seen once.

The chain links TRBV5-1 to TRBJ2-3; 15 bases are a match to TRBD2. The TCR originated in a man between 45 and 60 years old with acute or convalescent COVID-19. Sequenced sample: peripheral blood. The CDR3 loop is CASRWGLAGGDTQYF. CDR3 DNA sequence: TGCGCCAGCAGGTGGGGACTAGCGGGAGGTGATACGCAGTATTTT.